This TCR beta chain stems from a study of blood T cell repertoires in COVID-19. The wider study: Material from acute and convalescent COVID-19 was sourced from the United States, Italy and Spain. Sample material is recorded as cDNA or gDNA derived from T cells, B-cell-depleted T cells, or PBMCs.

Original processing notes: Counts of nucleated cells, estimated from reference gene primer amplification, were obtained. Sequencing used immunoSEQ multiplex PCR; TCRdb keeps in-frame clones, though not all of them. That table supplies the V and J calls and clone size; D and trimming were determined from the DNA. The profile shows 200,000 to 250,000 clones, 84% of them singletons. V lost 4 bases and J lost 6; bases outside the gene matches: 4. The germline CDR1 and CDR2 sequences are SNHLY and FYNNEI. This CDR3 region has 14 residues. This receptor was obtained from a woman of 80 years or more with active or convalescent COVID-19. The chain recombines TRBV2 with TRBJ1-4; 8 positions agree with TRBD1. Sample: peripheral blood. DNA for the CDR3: TGTGCCAGCAGTGGGAACAGGGGGGATGAAAAACTGTTTTTT. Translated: CASSGNRGDEKLFF.